The sequence of this TCR beta chain was determined in a study of shared clonotypes between healthy human individuals. Whole-study context: A donor's plate count was three for CD4 naive and three for CD4 memory; CD8 naive had two and CD8 memory one.

For each subset, genomic DNA was distributed in equal portions over several immunoSEQ plates. Sequenced by immunoSEQ multiplex PCR; TCRdb stores in-frame clones only, minus some. The sample shows roughly 1,800,000 clones, approximately 94% of them seen only once. This CDR3 has 12 amino acids. V lost 9 bases to trimming and J lost 5 bases, with 13 bases between them. Germline V lookup: CDR1 ENHRY, CDR2 SYGVKD. It was CD45RO-negative cells, positively selected for CCR7, that made up naive CD8 cells, with terminally differentiated effector memory CD45RA+ cells excluded. Every contributor of samples was a Caucasian grown-up residing in Nashville, Tennessee.

The specimen was naive CD8+ T cells sorted from blood. The chain recombines TRBV10-3 with TRBJ2-5; D is possibly TRBD2 (6 bases). The receptor's source is a man younger than 35 in good health. This CDR3 reads CAIGGSGETQYF. The CDR3 bases are TGTGCCATAGGAGGGTCTGGGGAGACCCAGTACTTC.